The subject of this entry is one T cell receptor beta chain. The data were taken from a study of blood T cell repertoires in COVID-19. Study context: Sources were T cells, B-cell-depleted T cells, or PBMCs; the material itself was cDNA or gDNA.

This CDR3 has 13 amino acids. V lost 2 bases to trimming and J lost 4 bases; unmatched junction nucleotides: 4. Germline lookup yields CDR1 SQVTM and CDR2 ANQGSEA. Original analysis: Amplified reference gene primers provided the basis for estimating nucleated cell counts. Clones were read by immunoSEQ multiplex PCR, and TCRdb kept only the in-frame ones, dropping some. V and J calls and clone size come straight from that table; D and trimming were deduced from the DNA. The repertoire holds 110,000 to 150,000 clones, with 85% to 90% as singletons. Participants were aged 18 to 89 years from approximately 25 US areas.

The source material was PBMCs or T cells enriched from blood (not recorded which). This sequence was found in a man between 60 and 70 years old who had recovered from COVID-19. The chain employs TRBV29-1 and TRBJ1-1; 7 bases fit TRBD1. In nucleotides, the CDR3 is TGCAGCGTTGAACAGGGGGGACGCACTGAAGCTTTCTTT. Translated: CSVEQGGRTEAFF.